A selection of T cell receptor beta chains follows, all from one sample in a study of blood T cell repertoires in COVID-19. Repertoires were generated with immunoSEQ multiplex PCR, while TCRdb's copy carries only in-frame clones and drops some. The sample holds 100,000 or so clones, roughly 80% seen once. The source material was peripheral blood. Receptors originate from a man older than 75 with acute or convalescent COVID-19. Each CDR3 is given with its conserved first and last residue. A D gene is named only where the DNA matches it firmly. A clone size is listed for some rows: how often the clone was seen (once, few, many), or a class if it is expanded.

clone_size	v_call	j_call	d_call	cdr3_nt	cdr3_aa
few	TRBV7-2	TRBJ1-1	-	TGTGCCAGCAGCTTAGCAGGGGCGAACACTGAAGCTTTCTTT	CASSLAGANTEAFF
-	TRBV27	TRBJ1-1	-	TGTGCCAGCAGCCGAGAAAGGGGCACTGAAGCTTTCTTT	CASSRERGTEAFF
few	TRBV14	TRBJ2-1	-	TGTGCCAGCAACAGAAGAGCAGGGCTCAATGAGCAGTTCTTC	CASNRRAGLNEQFF
-	TRBV7-2	TRBJ2-5	TRBD2	TGTGCCAGCGGGAGACTAGCGGGAATAGAGACCCAGTACTTC	CASGRLAGIETQYF
few	TRBV5-1	TRBJ2-7	TRBD1	TGCGCCAGCAGCGTACAGGGGGAGTACGAGCAGTACTTC	CASSVQGEYEQYF
-	TRBV2	TRBJ2-2	TRBD1	TGTGCCAGCAGTAGACAGGGAAACACCGGGGAGCTGTTTTTT	CASSRQGNTGELFF
-	TRBV12-3/TRBV12-4	TRBJ2-3	-	TGTGCCAGCAGTTTGGGCACCACAGATACGCAGTATTTT	CASSLGTTDTQYF
-	TRBV6-5	TRBJ2-1	-	TGTGCCGTGAGGGGGGGTTACAATGAGCAGTTCTTC	CAVRGGYNEQFF
-	TRBV5-1	TRBJ2-7	-	TGCGCCAGCAGCAATAGCCGGGACTCTTCATACGAGCAGTACTTC	CASSNSRDSSYEQYF
few	TRBV2	TRBJ1-2	TRBD1	TGTGCCAGCAGTGAAGGGACAGGGATTCTAACTATGGGCTACACCTTC	CASSEGTGILTMGYTF
few	TRBV7-8	TRBJ1-5	TRBD1	TGTGCCAGCAGCCGAGGACAGGGAAGCAATCAGCCCCAGCATTTT	CASSRGQGSNQPQHF
-	TRBV7-9	TRBJ1-6	-	TGTGCCAGCAGCAAGTTCCCTGCCGTCGAGGGAGAATCACCCCTCCACTTT	CASSKFPAVEGESPLHF
-	TRBV3-1/TRBV3-2	TRBJ1-2	-	TGTGCCAGCAGTCACGTGGCGGGCCTATTACCTAACTATGGCTACACCTTC	CASSHVAGLLPNYGYTF
few	TRBV6-2/TRBV6-3	TRBJ1-2	-	TGTGCCAGCAGTCACTTTCCAGGGTCCTATGGCTACACCTTC	CASSHFPGSYGYTF
-	TRBV7-2	TRBJ2-5	-	TGTGCCAGCAGGCATCTAGCCCACGGGGAGACCCAGTACTTC	CASRHLAHGETQYF
-	TRBV10-1	TRBJ2-1	TRBD2	TGCGCCAGCAGCGAAGGAGTAGCGGGAGGGAATGAGCAGTTCTTC	CASSEGVAGGNEQFF
-	TRBV28	TRBJ2-3	TRBD2	TGTGCCAGCACTTCCGGCGGGGGGTCTCTGACAGATACGCAGTATTTT	CASTSGGGSLTDTQYF
-	TRBV19	TRBJ2-1	TRBD2	TGTGCCAGTAGCTTATACCGCACCGGGACTAGCGGGCGTAATGAGCAGTTCTTC	CASSLYRTGTSGRNEQFF
-	TRBV27	TRBJ2-6	-	TGTGCCTCAACTCTCTCTGGGGCCAACGTCCTGACTTTC	CASTLSGANVLTF
-	TRBV7-9	TRBJ2-7	-	TGTGCCAGCAGCCCTAGACAGGCACTATCTCACGAGCAGTACTTC	CASSPRQALSHEQYF
-	TRBV7-6	TRBJ1-5	-	TGTGCCAGCAGCCTGGGCTCCGGCAATCAGCCCCAGCATTTT	CASSLGSGNQPQHF
-	TRBV5-1	TRBJ1-5	-	TGCGCCAGCAGCTTGGAGGGCGGGGGCAATCAGCCCCAGCATTTT	CASSLEGGGNQPQHF
-	TRBV2	TRBJ2-2	TRBD2	TGTGCCAGCACCAAACTAGCGGGAGACACCGGGGAGCTGTTTTTT	CASTKLAGDTGELFF
-	TRBV14	TRBJ1-6	-	TGTGCCAGCAGCCAACAATCAGGCAGTTATTCACCCCTCCACTTT	CASSQQSGSYSPLHF
once	TRBV4-3	TRBJ1-2	-	TGCGCCAGCAGCCAAGAATTGACAGCCAACTATGGCTACACCTTC	CASSQELTANYGYTF
-	TRBV18	TRBJ1-4	TRBD1	TGTGCCAGCTCACCCACCGGGACAGGGAATGAAAAACTGTTTTTT	CASSPTGTGNEKLFF
-	TRBV27	TRBJ1-4	TRBD1	TGTGCCAGCAGACTGCGGACAGGGGGCGCGAGGGAAAAACTGTTTTTT	CASRLRTGGAREKLFF
-	TRBV7-2	TRBJ2-7	TRBD2	TGTGCCAGCAGCTTAGCACTAGCGGGAGGGGGAGAGCAGTACTTC	CASSLALAGGGEQYF
-	TRBV25-1	TRBJ2-7	-	TGTGCCAGCATGGGGCAGGAGATCTACGAGCAGTACTTC	CASMGQEIYEQYF